These 28 T cell receptor beta chains were sequenced from one sample in a study of blood T cells in healthy people across ages. A sample-barcoded 5' primer and a J-beta primer mix were used in a second PCR of roughly 7 to 11 cycles. A single record per CDR3 protein comes from TCRdb applying MiXCR to the 5' RACE reads. The sample consists of about 1.8 million distinct CDR3 sequences, 49% of them appearing once. Sample: blood. The source is a woman in her thirties or forties in good health.

The gene calls are TRBV6-5 and TRBJ2-3; 10 bases align to TRBD2. This CDR3 is 15 amino acids long. J lost 9 bases, V lost 2 bases, and 8 bases had no gene match. Germline assignment: CDR1 MNHEY and CDR2 SVGAGI. The CDR3 nucleotides read TGTGCCAGCAGTTACCTAGCGGGGGCAGTGATGACGCAGTATTTT. Its protein is CASSYLAGAVMTQYF.

J is TRBJ2-3 and V is TRBV7-2; tentatively, D is TRBD1 (6 bases). The CDR3 covers 17 residues. Germline V gene sequence: CDR1 SGHTA, CDR2 FQGNSA. The V and J ends lost 5 bases and 6 bases respectively, with 24 bases between them. Written as DNA, the CDR3 is TGTGCCAGCAGCCCCCAACAGACCGGGACAATCTACGATACGCAGTATTTT. Translated: CASSPQQTGTIYDTQYF.

This clonotype was observed once. A read error may produce the germline difference seen at one junction end. The rearrangement uses TRBV4-3 and TRBJ2-1; 7 bases are shared with TRBD2. CDR3 size: 17 residues. Germline V gene data show CDR1 as LGHNA and CDR2 as YSLEER. The CDR3 nucleotides are TGCGCCAGCAGCCAAGAGTTAATGCGGGGGTACACCGGGGAGCTGTTCTTC. It specifies CASSQELMRGYTGELFF.

This clonotype was detected once. V is TRBV20-1 and J is TRBJ2-4; the D gene is possibly TRBD2 (6 bases). CDR3 size: 16 residues. With 0 bases removed from V and 6 bases from J, the gap between germline ends came to 18 bases. Germline CDR1 is DFQATT and CDR2 is SNEGSKA (reference sequence). DNA of the CDR3: TGCAGTGCTAGAGATTGGGCTGCTAGCGCGGGAAACATTCAGTACTTC. It encodes CSARDWAASAGNIQYF.

A few counts support this clonotype. V is TRBV9 and J is TRBJ2-1, with 7 nucleotides matching TRBD2. Germline CDR1 SGDLS, CDR2 YYNGEE. The length of the CDR3 is 15 residues. The J segment lost 8 bases and the V segment lost 0 bases, leaving 8 bases of the junction unmatched. CDR3 region: CASSVVGGGYDEQFF. The DNA of the CDR3 is TGTGCCAGCAGCGTAGTTGGCGGGGGATATGATGAGCAGTTCTTC.

V is TRBV10-2 and J is TRBJ1-2; D possibly corresponds to TRBD1 (6 bases). The CDR3 contains 17 residues. Looked up from germline, CDR1 is WSHSY and CDR2 is SAAADI. V lost 6 bases and J 3 bases, leaving 23 bases between the germline ends. This CDR3 is CASRARGRGAVHYGYTF. Here the CDR3 DNA reads TGCGCCAGCAGGGCAAGGGGGAGGGGAGCCGTGCACTATGGCTACACCTTC.

The chain uses TRBV14 and TRBJ2-3; 9 nucleotides match TRBD1. This CDR3 is built from 15 residues. Germline-derived CDR1 and CDR2 are SGHDN and FVKESK. The J segment lost 4 bases and the V segment lost 4 bases, leaving 6 bases of the junction unmatched. Here the CDR3 reads CASSPDRGFADTQYF. The DNA for the CDR3 is TGTGCCAGCAGCCCTGACAGGGGGTTCGCAGATACGCAGTATTTT.

This clonotype turned up a few times. The chain couples TRBV29-1 to TRBJ2-5; D unresolved. The CDR3 runs 12 residues. V was trimmed by 0 bases and J by 5 bases, leaving 7 bases between them. In germline, CDR1 is SQVTM, CDR2 ANQGSEA. The CDR3 loop reads CSVEEDWETQYF. As DNA, the CDR3 is TGCAGCGTTGAAGAAGATTGGGAGACCCAGTACTTC. Filled out from reference TRBV29-1 and TRBJ2-5, the complete variable domain reads SAVISQKPSRDICQRGTSLTIQCQVDSQVTMMFWYRQQPGQSLTLIATANQGSEATYESGFVIDKFPISRPNLTFSTLTVSNMSPEDSSIYLCSVEEDWETQYFGPGTRLLVL.

The V gene is TRBV28, the J gene TRBJ1-4, with D unresolved. This CDR3 contains 14 residues. In germline, CDR1 is MDHEN, CDR2 SYDVKM. Trimming stripped 7 bases from V and 8 bases from J, with 17 bases between. CDR3 nucleotides: TGTGCCAGCACCCCGGGGAGTTCGGGAGAAAAACTGTTTTTT. It yields the protein CASTPGSSGEKLFF.

J is TRBJ1-2 and V is TRBV9; the match to TRBD1 covers 7 bases. J lost 4 bases, V lost 3 bases, and 15 bases had no gene match. The CDR3 length is 17 residues. Per germline, CDR1 SGDLS and CDR2 YYNGEE. CDR3 protein: CASSGGQDKIKVYGYTF. Here the CDR3 DNA reads TGTGCCAGCAGCGGCGGACAGGACAAGATAAAGGTCTATGGCTACACCTTC.

The chain couples TRBV2 to TRBJ2-4; TRBD2 aligns across 12 bases. V lost 8 bases and J lost 8; bases outside the gene matches: 13. This CDR3 region has 16 residues. Germline V lookup: CDR1 SNHLY, CDR2 FYNNEI. CDR3 bases: TGTGCCAGCTGGACTAGCGGGGTACACACGGAATACATTCAGTACTTC. As protein: CASWTSGVHTEYIQYF.

The gene calls are TRBV12-5 and TRBJ1-4, with no clear D. This CDR3 spans 15 amino acids. Trimming took 4 bases from V and 8 from J, leaving 17 bases between them. Germline V gene lookup returns CDR1 LGHNT and CDR2 FRNRAP. The CDR3 protein is CASGSQSWREEKLFF. In DNA form, the CDR3 reads TGTGCTAGTGGTTCCCAATCTTGGCGGGAGGAAAAACTGTTTTTT.

V usage is TRBV19 and J usage is TRBJ2-5; 11 nucleotides line up with TRBD2. The CDR3 covers 18 residues. Unmatched junction bases numbered 11, after V lost 3 bases and J lost 2 bases. The germline CDR1 and CDR2 sequences are LNHDA and SQIVND (reference sequence). CDR3 in DNA: TGTGCCAGTAGTATTCGAGCTAGCGGGGGGCCTGGGCAAGAGACCCAGTACTTC. It translates to CASSIRASGGPGQETQYF.

This chain uses TRBV7-2 with TRBJ1-5; D gene unclear. Germline CDR1 reads SGHTA; CDR2 reads FQGNSA. V lost 1 base and J lost 1, with 14 bases in between. This CDR3 comprises 17 residues. Here the CDR3 DNA reads TGTGCCAGCAGCTTAGGGGCGGGGTTTCAGAGCAATCAGCCCCAGCATTTT. This encodes CASSLGAGFQSNQPQHF.

This clonotype was observed once. The chain uses TRBV18 and TRBJ2-6, with 9 bases identical to TRBD1. This CDR3 comprises 17 residues. Germline V gene data show CDR1 as KGHSH and CDR2 as LQKENI. Losses at the gene ends were 0 bases for V and 2 bases for J; bases not matched to a gene: 2. CDR3 region: CASSPPRDRAGANVLTF. In DNA, the CDR3 is TGTGCCAGCTCACCACCACGGGACAGGGCTGGGGCCAACGTCCTGACTTTC.

The chain joins TRBV6-2 or TRBV6-3 to TRBJ2-3, with D possibly matching TRBD2 (6 bases). This CDR3 is 16 amino acids long. Germline V gives CDR1 MNHEY, CDR2 SVGEGT. V dropped 3 bases and J dropped 1 base, with 14 bases sitting between them. The CDR3 protein is CASSYNPGGRTDTQYF. CDR3 sequence (DNA): TGTGCCAGCAGTTATAATCCCGGGGGTCGCACAGATACGCAGTATTTT.

The rearrangement links TRBV27 to TRBJ1-1; possible D gene TRBD1, 6 bases. The CDR3 is 15 residues long. Per germline, CDR1 MNHEY and CDR2 SMNVEV (reference sequence). The V gene lost 5 bases and the J gene lost 5 bases, with 18 bases spanning the gap. CDR3 in DNA: TGTGCCAGCAGTCCCCAACGGGGGGCAAAGACTGAAGCTTTCTTT. As protein: CASSPQRGAKTEAFF.

V usage is TRBV20-1 and J usage is TRBJ2-3; D is undetermined. Trimming left V 4 bases short and J 2 bases short, with 13 bases between. This CDR3 is built from 14 residues. CDR1 is DFQATT, CDR2 SNEGSKA, per germline (reference sequence). The CDR3 here is CSATPGSNTDTQYF. The CDR3, as DNA: TGCAGTGCTACTCCGGGTTCGAACACAGATACGCAGTATTTT.

Note on this clonotype: Possible read error: a much larger clone is one base away. This sequence joins TRBV4-1 and TRBJ2-4; unclear D gene. The germline gives CDR1 MGHRA, CDR2 YSYEKL. V lost 1 base, J lost 2 bases, and 6 bases lay in between. This CDR3 has 14 residues. The CDR3 region has the DNA TGCGCCAGCAGCCAAGGGGTAACCAAAAACATTCAGTACTTC. This sequence encodes CASSQGVTKNIQYF.

This sequence joins TRBV28 and TRBJ2-5; 11 positions match TRBD2. J lost 2 bases, V lost 3 bases, and 5 bases had no gene match. The CDR3 loop spans 16 amino acids. The V gene's germline CDR1 is MDHEN and CDR2 SYDVKM. In DNA, the CDR3 is TGTGCCAGCAGTTTGCCGATAGCGGGGGGGCAAGAGACCCAGTACTTC. It codes for CASSLPIAGGQETQYF.

This rearrangement joins TRBV6-1 to TRBJ1-1, with D possibly being TRBD1 (5 bases). The CDR3 contains 15 residues. Germline V gene sequence: CDR1 MNHNS, CDR2 SASEGT. Trimming left V 2 bases short and J 3 bases short, with 13 bases between. The chain's CDR3 is CASSETGAGDTEAFF. For the CDR3, the DNA is TGTGCCAGCAGTGAAACTGGGGCGGGCGACACTGAAGCTTTCTTT.

There are a few counts of this clonotype. This chain links TRBV11-1 with TRBJ2-7, with D maybe TRBD1 (6 bases). Germline-derived CDR1 and CDR2 are SGHAT and FQDESV (reference sequence). The V and J ends lost 0 bases and 2 bases respectively, with 20 bases between them. The CDR3 spans 18 residues. As DNA, the CDR3 is TGTGCCAGCAGCTTAGCGGATGGGGGCCTGGGGGCGACCTACGAGCAGTACTTC. Its translation is CASSLADGGLGATYEQYF.

The genes are TRBV5-1 and TRBJ2-4; 10 positions agree with TRBD1. There are 17 residues in the CDR3. The V segment lost 3 bases and the J segment 4 bases; nucleotides outside the gene matches: 10. Germline CDR1 SGHRS, CDR2 YFSETQ. The CDR3 DNA follows: TGCGCCAGCAGCTCTGGGACAGGGGCGGTAGGGAAAAACATTCAGTACTTC. This encodes CASSSGTGAVGKNIQYF.

The rearrangement uses TRBV5-1 and TRBJ2-2, with TRBD2 matching 9 bases. Germline trimming cut 5 bases from V and 7 bases from J; bases unmatched to any gene: 6. Germline V gene lookup returns CDR1 SGHRS and CDR2 YFSETQ. The CDR3 extends over 14 amino acids. In DNA form, the CDR3 reads TGCGCCAGCAGAGGGCTAGCGGGGATCGGGGAGCTGTTTTTT. As protein: CASRGLAGIGELFF.

This clonotype has just a few counts. This rearrangement joins TRBV20-1 to TRBJ2-5; D is perhaps TRBD2 (7 bases). CDR1 DFQATT and CDR2 SNEGSKA come from the germline V gene (reference sequence). Trimming left V 7 bases short and J 4 bases short, with 16 bases between. The CDR3 contains 13 residues. CDR3 region: CSVLGGAGETQYF. The CDR3 bases are TGCAGTGTCTTGGGGGGGGCGGGAGAGACCCAGTACTTC.

This clonotype came up once. The rearrangement joins TRBV14 to TRBJ2-3; no clear D gene. The V end was cut by 2 bases, the J end by 3 bases, with 15 bases between. This CDR3 comprises 16 residues. Per germline, CDR1 SGHDN and CDR2 FVKESK. In DNA, the CDR3 is TGTGCCAGCAGCCAATCCCCTCACCGCCGGACAGATACGCAGTATTTT. Translation: CASSQSPHRRTDTQYF.

For this clonotype: The germline gene is not matched at one end of the junction; a read error may be the cause. The chain has TRBV5-1 and TRBJ1-4; D not resolved. Germline values: CDR1 SGHRS, CDR2 YFSETQ. The CDR3 sequence is 13 residues long. The CDR3 nucleotides read TGCGCCAGCAGTTTGGGAGATAATGAAAAACTGTTTTTT. This translates into CASSLGDNEKLFF. The whole variable domain, filled in from reference TRBV5-1 and TRBJ1-4, reads KAGVTQTPRYLIKTRGQQVTLSCSPISGHRSVSWYQQTPGQGLQFLFEYFSETQRNKGNFPGRFSGRQFSNSRSEMNVSTLELGDSALYLCASSLGDNEKLFFGSGTQLSVL.

This clonotype was observed a few times. The chain has TRBV4-2 and TRBJ1-2; D remains unclear. Germline loops: CDR1 LGHNA, CDR2 YNFKEQ. CDR3 length: 15 amino acids. V lost 0 bases to trimming and J lost 2 bases, with 10 bases between them. CDR3 DNA sequence: TGTGCCAGCAGCCAAGATGAGGGTCGGAACTATGGCTACACCTTC. The encoded protein is CASSQDEGRNYGYTF.